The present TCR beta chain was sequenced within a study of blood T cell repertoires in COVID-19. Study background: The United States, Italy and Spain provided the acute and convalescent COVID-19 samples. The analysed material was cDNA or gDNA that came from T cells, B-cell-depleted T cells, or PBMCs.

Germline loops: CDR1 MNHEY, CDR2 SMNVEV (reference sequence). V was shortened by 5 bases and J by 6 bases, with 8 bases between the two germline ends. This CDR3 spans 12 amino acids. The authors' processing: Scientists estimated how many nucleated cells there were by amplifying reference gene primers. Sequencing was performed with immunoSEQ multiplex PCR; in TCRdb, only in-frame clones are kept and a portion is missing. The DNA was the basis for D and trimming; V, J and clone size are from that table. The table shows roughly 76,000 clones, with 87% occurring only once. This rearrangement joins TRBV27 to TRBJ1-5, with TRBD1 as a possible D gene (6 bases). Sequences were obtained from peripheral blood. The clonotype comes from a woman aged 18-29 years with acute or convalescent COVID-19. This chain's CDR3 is CASSTGIQPQHF. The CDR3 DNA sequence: TGTGCCAGCAGTACAGGGATTCAGCCCCAGCATTTT.